Ten or more counts support the clone carrying this TCR beta chain. Its antigen is not known. A lack of ophthalmopathy progression within 18 months defined stable Graves' hyperthyroidism. This sample was included in a study of T cells in Graves' hyperthyroidism and ophthalmopathy. CDR1 is LGHDT and CDR2 is YNNKEL in the germline V gene (reference sequence). The CDR3 length is 13 residues. Trimming took 4 bases from V and 2 from J, leaving 8 bases between them. RNA transcripts yielded amplified TCR beta CDR3 regions. The study used the HTBI primer set for a first-round RT-PCR of the TCR CDR3. TCRdb used MiXCR to reprocess the multiplex PCR reads, holding one entry per CDR3 protein. The sample consists of some 420,000 distinct CDR3 sequences, roughly an eighth of them appearing once. Findings and caveats of the study: Blood also carried most thyroid clonotypes expanded above 0.001.

The origin of this receptor is a woman under 30 with Graves' hyperthyroidism. Sequences were obtained from blood. The V call is TRBV3-1, the J call TRBJ1-1; a possible D gene is TRBD1 (5 bases). The CDR3 protein is CASSPGPNTEAFF. The CDR3 region has the DNA TGTGCCAGCAGCCCGGGACCAAACACTGAAGCTTTCTTT.